This TCR beta chain is drawn from a study of shared clonotypes between healthy human individuals (dated by TCRdb to 2018 to 2020). Concerning the study at large: The cohort included three men and a couple of women between 18 and 49 years of age. For each donor, three plates each were used for CD4 naive and CD4 memory, two plates were used for CD8 naive, and one plate was used for CD8 memory. Blood TCR repertoires of a handful of healthy adults were deeply sequenced to estimate repertoire size and the extent of clonotype sharing between individuals. To increase sequencing depth and limit assay-specific biases, TCR repertoire library preparation and sequencing were carried out by different laboratories using diverse techniques. Each donor's leukapheresis produced roughly between roughly 0.85 and 10 billion PBMCs. Broad study findings and their caveats: Sampling was limited to blood, and TCR repertoires in tissue likely differ from TCR repertoires in blood. Compared with non-shared clonotypes, clonotypes shared by all four sorted-subset donors had higher generation probabilities. The genetic and exposure-history diversity represented was limited by the small number of donors. Based on pairwise subsampling, the degree of clonotype sharing among donors was expected to be affected by sequencing depth. Incomplete sequencing was indicated by rarefaction of sorted-subset datasets, despite the large sequencing depth. Sharing across a few donors was observed for around 5% of naive CD4, over 3% of naive CD8, about 2.5% of memory CD4, and around 0.4% of memory CD8 clonotypes. Naive subsets generally had larger estimated clonotype richness than memory subsets.

Using the deep immunoSEQ assay, multiplex PCR amplified TCR CDR3 regions from genomic DNA. Extracted genomic DNA from each cell subset was distributed evenly across all wells of several immunoSEQ 96-well plates, and each plate was treated as a replicate. Each replicate PCR for sorted subsets received about 0.2 ug genomic DNA, equal to roughly 33,000 T cell genomes. Purified libraries were quantified with a Qubit 3.0 fluorometer, sized on a Bioanalyzer 2100, and re-quantified with the KAPA Library Quantification kit. Every immunoSEQ 96-well plate was sequenced on a separate single-read 150-cycle Illumina NextSeq 550 flow cell. Turning to the authors' computational methods: Because only junctional sequences without quality scores were contained in the immunoSEQ output, filtering matching that applied to full-length reads could not be performed. Sequences were annotated with PyIR, a Python wrapper for IgBLAST v1.9, and V/J genes and CDR3 were assigned using IMGT germline references. Reads with weak V/J assignments (E-value above 1e-6), missing CDR3, stop codons, out-of-frame junctions, or ambiguous translated residues were removed. A V3J clonotype was defined by an identical inferred V gene, J gene, and CDR3 amino acid sequence. Percentage overlap between repertoires was calculated by dividing the number of shared unique clonotypes by the size of the smaller repertoire. Three approaches were used to assess repertoire richness: RTK rarefaction, the Chao1 estimator, and Recon v2.1 estimates of unobserved clonotypes. For all TCRbeta clonotypes obtained by the gDNA method from a handful of donors, generation probabilities were computed with OLGA. The immuneACCESS repertoire file appears here via TCRdb, limited to in-frame rearrangements. These files lack a portion of the clones; in checked studies, under half of the deficit traces to unresolved V genes, and the cause of the others is not known. V, J and clone size reflect that table, while D and trimming were determined from the DNA. The sample table contains about 2.2 million clones; only one count was recorded for roughly 95% of them. The ten largest clones represent about 1.7% of the sample.

As regards this clone: There is no known antigen for this receptor. No base quality values were provided; no much bigger clone lies one nucleotide off.

CD8 naive samples were obtained by positive selection for CCR7 among CD45RO-negative cells, yielding a CD45RA+CCR7+ population from which TemRA cells were excluded. The donors were healthy, HIV-negative adults who had no recently reported acute infections or vaccinations. Only Caucasian adults living in Nashville, Tennessee, USA were represented among the donors. Blood was obtained by leukapheresis, after which PBMCs were separated by Ficoll-Histopaque density gradient centrifugation and cryopreserved in liquid nitrogen vapor phase. Analytical flow cytometry was used to check the purity and quantity of every magnetically sorted T cell population. From each sorted fraction, genomic DNA was isolated and quantified by UV absorbance on a Nanodrop 2000c. The CDR3, from cysteine to phenylalanine, totals 14 residues. The kept DNA is CDR3 alone, 42 bases in frame from the first base. V is reduced by 4 bases and J by 3 bases, leaving a spacing of 13 bases between them. CDR1 and CDR2 were assigned from the germline V gene as SGDLS and YYNGEE.

This clonotype was sampled from a man in his late teens or twenties in good health. Some clones in this sample may be carry-over from other donors' samples. The chain is encoded by TRBV9 joined to TRBJ2-5, and possibly TRBD2, on 6 matching bases. What was sequenced was naive CD8+ T cells from PBMCs. The sample's cell subset or site, from its label and the paper: CD45RA+CCR7+. The base sequence is TGTGCCAGCAGCTCCAGCTCGGGGGAAGAGACCCAGTACTTC. This encodes CASSSSSGEETQYF.